The 12 T cell receptor beta chains reported below all come from one sample, sequenced in a study of cytomegalovirus exposure and HLA in healthy donors. PCR amplification relied on 60 Vbeta primers (plus 13 Jbeta primers). This table comes from immunoSEQ multiplex PCR, and its TCRdb copy is limited to in-frame clones, with some not included. The profile shows roughly 160,000 clones, nearly 80% of them singletons. Sequenced input: PBMCs. Every receptor here comes from a man between 50 and 59 years old in good health and CMV-seropositive.

The rearrangement uses TRBV6-5 and TRBJ2-6; no reliable D call. The germline V gene has CDR1 MNHEY and CDR2 SVGAGI. V was shortened by 0 bases and J by 0 bases, with 6 bases between the two germline ends. The CDR3 contains 16 residues. For the CDR3, the DNA is TGTGCCAGCAGTTACTCTTCGTACTCTGGGGCCAACGTCCTGACTTTC. The encoded protein is CASSYSSYSGANVLTF.

The gene calls are TRBV25-1 and TRBJ2-7; TRBD2 matches 9 bases. CDR1 and CDR2 from the germline V gene are MGHDK and SYGVNS. This CDR3 has 15 amino acids. V dropped 1 base and J dropped 1; count of bases not matched to a gene: 2. This CDR3 is CASSEWTSASYEQYF. The DNA for the CDR3 is TGTGCCAGCAGTGAATGGACTAGCGCTTCCTACGAGCAGTACTTC.

In this sample, this clone turned up a few times. The CDR3 DNA is TGTGCCAGCAGGCTAACAGCGAACACTGAAGCTTTCTTT. Translation: CASRLTANTEAFF. This chain uses TRBV7-9 with TRBJ1-1; unclear D gene. V lost 6 bases, J lost 1 base, and 9 bases lay in between. Looked up from germline, CDR1 is SEHNR and CDR2 is FQNEAQ (reference sequence). This CDR3 spans 13 amino acids.

The CDR3 nucleotides are TGTGCCAGCAGCTTAGGGCTCGGGACAGGGGGACTCCCGGGGGCCAACGTCCTGACTTTC. Translated: CASSLGLGTGGLPGANVLTF. The chain carries TRBV13 and TRBJ2-6; 11 bases match TRBD1. After removal of 0 bases from V and 4 bases from J, the junction contained 11 bases not matched to a gene. CDR1 is PRHDT, CDR2 FYEKMQ, per germline (reference sequence). The CDR3 extends over 20 amino acids. Variable domain in full (rest from reference TRBV13 and TRBJ2-6): AAGVIQSPRHLIKEKRETATLKCYPIPRHDTVYWYQQGPGQDPQFLISFYEKMQSDKGSIPDRFSAQQFSDYHSELNMSSLELGDSALYFCASSLGLGTGGLPGANVLTFGAGSRLTVL.

This chain connects TRBV7-9 to TRBJ2-6; TRBD1 matches 8 bases. Trimming took 5 bases from V and 2 from J; bases not matched to a gene: 14. Germline lookup yields CDR1 SEHNR and CDR2 FQNEAQ (reference sequence). This CDR3 contains 19 residues. The CDR3 region has the DNA TGTGCCAGCAGCCCCACCCCGGACAGGGTAACCCCTGGGGCCAACGTCCTGACTTTC. It is translated as CASSPTPDRVTPGANVLTF.

This clone was detected a few times. The rearrangement uses TRBV6-5 and TRBJ1-5; no clear D gene. The CDR3 extends over 14 amino acids. Trimming took off 4 bases at V and 3 bases at J, with 10 bases between the two ends. Germline V CDR1 and CDR2: MNHEY, SVGAGI. The CDR3 loop is CASSLSLANQPQHF. DNA of the CDR3: TGTGCCAGCAGTTTAAGTTTGGCCAATCAGCCCCAGCATTTT.

The V gene is TRBV28, the J gene TRBJ2-3, with D unresolved. Germline V gene data show CDR1 as MDHEN and CDR2 as SYDVKM. The CDR3 totals 12 residues. Trimming pared 3 bases from V and 4 bases from J, leaving 5 bases between. The CDR3 DNA sequence: TGTGCCAGCAGTTTGCGGTCAGATACGCAGTATTTT. It yields the protein CASSLRSDTQYF.

The chain has TRBV6-1 and TRBJ1-4; TRBD1 is a possible D gene (5 bases). The CDR3 extends over 13 amino acids. V lost 4 bases, J lost 8 bases, and 11 bases lay in between. The germline V gene has CDR1 MNHNS and CDR2 SASEGT. This chain's CDR3 is CASSGGLQEKLFF. In DNA, the CDR3 is TGTGCCAGCAGTGGGGGACTTCAGGAAAAACTGTTTTTT.

This chain links TRBV5-8 with TRBJ2-2; 10 nucleotides align to TRBD1. The V gene end was trimmed by 0 bases and the J gene end by 4 bases; junction bases not matched to a gene: 6. Germline CDR1 and CDR2: SGHTS and YDEGEE. The CDR3 runs to 17 residues. CDR3 amino acids: CASSLARGQGSTGELFF. For the CDR3, the DNA is TGTGCCAGCAGCTTGGCCAGGGGACAGGGGAGCACCGGGGAGCTGTTTTTT.

As regards this clone: Sequence at one end of the junction differs from germline and may be a read error. The chain has TRBV7-9 and TRBJ1-2; D perhaps matches TRBD1 (5 bases). This CDR3 has 12 residues. Germline V gene sequence: CDR1 SEHNR, CDR2 FQNEAQ (reference sequence). CDR3 coding DNA: TGTTCCAGCAGCTTAGATCAGGGCCGCTACACCTTC. This gives the protein CSSSLDQGRYTF.

This chain connects TRBV5-6 to TRBJ2-5; the D is unclear. Per germline, CDR1 SGHDT and CDR2 YYEEEE. With 3 bases removed from V and 2 bases from J, the gap between germline ends came to 11 bases. The CDR3 loop spans 14 amino acids. The CDR3 nucleotides read TGTGCCAGCAGCTGGTGGCAGGTACAAGAGACCCAGTACTTC. It encodes CASSWWQVQETQYF.

This clone has only one observation. The chain couples TRBV27 to TRBJ2-3; D uncertain. Germline CDR1 reads MNHEY; CDR2 reads SMNVEV (reference sequence). This CDR3 is built from 16 residues. V dropped 2 bases and J dropped 0 bases, with 12 bases sitting between them. The CDR3 region is CASSLGLATSTDTQYF. CDR3 in DNA: TGTGCCAGCAGTTTAGGTTTAGCAACTAGCACAGATACGCAGTATTTT.